The source of this T cell receptor (beta chain) is a study of blood T cell repertoires in COVID-19. About the study: Acute and convalescent COVID-19 specimens originated in the United States, Italy and Spain.

The V and J ends lost 7 bases and 1 base, in that order; junction bases with no gene match: 17. From germline, CDR1 is MNHEY and CDR2 SMNVEV (reference sequence). This CDR3 has 19 residues. Profiling relied on immunoSEQ multiplex PCR, and the TCRdb table lists in-frame clones only, not all of them. The sample records about 210,000 clones, roughly 85% being singletons. Sequencing was carried out using peripheral blood. The genes are TRBV27 and TRBJ2-1; 9 bases are a match to TRBD2. This TCR derives from a woman aged 70-85 years with COVID-19, enrolled during active disease. Written as DNA, the CDR3 is TGTGCCAGCAAACGTAATAGCGGGGGAGTTACATATTCCTACAATGAGCAGTTCTTC. It translates to CASKRNSGGVTYSYNEQFF.